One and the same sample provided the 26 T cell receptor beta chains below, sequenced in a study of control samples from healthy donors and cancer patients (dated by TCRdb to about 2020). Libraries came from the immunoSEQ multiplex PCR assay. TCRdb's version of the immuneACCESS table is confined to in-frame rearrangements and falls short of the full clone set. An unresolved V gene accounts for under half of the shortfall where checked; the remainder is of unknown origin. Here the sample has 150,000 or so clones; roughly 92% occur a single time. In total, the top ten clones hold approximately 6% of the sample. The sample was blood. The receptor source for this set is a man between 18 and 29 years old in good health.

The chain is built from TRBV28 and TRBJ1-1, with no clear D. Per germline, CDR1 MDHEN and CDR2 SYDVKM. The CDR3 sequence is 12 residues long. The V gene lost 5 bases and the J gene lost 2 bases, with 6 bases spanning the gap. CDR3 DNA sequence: TGTGCCAGCAGTCTCATTAACACTGAAGCTTTCTTT. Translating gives CASSLINTEAFF.

CDR3 DNA sequence: TGTGCCAGCAGCGCTCAGACCGGACATTATAATTCACCCCTCCACTTT. Protein sequence: CASSAQTGHYNSPLHF. The rearrangement links TRBV9 to TRBJ1-6, with a weak D call TRBD1 (5 bases). V lost 3 bases, J lost 4 bases, and 14 bases lay in between. The CDR3 sequence is 16 residues long. Looked up from germline, CDR1 is SGDLS and CDR2 is YYNGEE. Drawing the rest from reference TRBV9 and TRBJ1-6, the complete variable domain is DSGVTQTPKHLITATGQRVTLRCSPRSGDLSVYWYQQSLDQGLQFLIQYYNGEERAKGNILERFSAQQFPDLHSELNLSSLELGDSALYFCASSAQTGHYNSPLHFGNGTRLTVT.

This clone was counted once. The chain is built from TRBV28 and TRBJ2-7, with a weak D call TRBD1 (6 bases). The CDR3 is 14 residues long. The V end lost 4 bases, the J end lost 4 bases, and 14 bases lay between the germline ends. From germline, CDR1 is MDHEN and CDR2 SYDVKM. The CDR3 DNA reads TGTGCCAGCAGTTCCCAAACAGGGCGGTACGAGCAGTACTTC. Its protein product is CASSSQTGRYEQYF. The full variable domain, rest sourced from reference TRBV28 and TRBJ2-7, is DVKVTQSSRYLVKRTGEKVFLECVQDMDHENMFWYRQDPGLGLRLIYFSYDVKMKEKGDIPEGYSVSREKKERFSLILESASTNQTSMYLCASSSQTGRYEQYFGPGTRLTVT.

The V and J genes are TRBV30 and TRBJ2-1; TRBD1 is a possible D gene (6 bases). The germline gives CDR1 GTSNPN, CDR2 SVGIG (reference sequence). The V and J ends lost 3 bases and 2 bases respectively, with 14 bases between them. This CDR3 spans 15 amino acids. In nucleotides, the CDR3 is TGTGCCTGGAGATCGTTCGAGGGGGCCTACAATGAGCAGTTCTTC. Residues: CAWRSFEGAYNEQFF.

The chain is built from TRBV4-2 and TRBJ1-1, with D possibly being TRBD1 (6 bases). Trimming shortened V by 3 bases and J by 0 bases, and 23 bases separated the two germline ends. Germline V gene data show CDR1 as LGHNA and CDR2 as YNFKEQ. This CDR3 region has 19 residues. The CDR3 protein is CASSQLNGGGYPMNTEAFF. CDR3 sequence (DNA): TGTGCCAGCAGCCAGTTAAACGGGGGGGGCTACCCCATGAACACTGAAGCTTTCTTT.

CDR3 region: CANPPIGGRDEQFF. The DNA for the CDR3 is TGTGCCAACCCTCCTATTGGGGGGAGGGATGAGCAGTTCTTC. This chain uses TRBV3-1 (or the pseudogene TRBV3-2) with TRBJ2-1; the match to TRBD2 covers 7 bases. Germline V gene sequence: CDR1 LGHDT, CDR2 YNNKEL (reference sequence). Trimming took 10 bases from V and 8 from J; bases not matched to a gene: 14. The CDR3 length is 14 residues.

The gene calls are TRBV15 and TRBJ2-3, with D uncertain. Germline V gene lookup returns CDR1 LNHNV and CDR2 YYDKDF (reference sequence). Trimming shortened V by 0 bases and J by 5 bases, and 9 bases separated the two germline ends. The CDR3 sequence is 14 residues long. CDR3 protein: CATSRDKGRDTQYF. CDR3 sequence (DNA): TGTGCCACCAGCAGAGATAAAGGCAGAGATACGCAGTATTTT.

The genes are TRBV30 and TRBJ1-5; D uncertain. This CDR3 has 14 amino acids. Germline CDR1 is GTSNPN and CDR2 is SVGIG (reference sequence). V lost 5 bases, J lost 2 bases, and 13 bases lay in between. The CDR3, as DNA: TGTGCCTGGGCTCGGGATCGGGGCAATCAGCCCCAGCATTTT. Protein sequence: CAWARDRGNQPQHF.

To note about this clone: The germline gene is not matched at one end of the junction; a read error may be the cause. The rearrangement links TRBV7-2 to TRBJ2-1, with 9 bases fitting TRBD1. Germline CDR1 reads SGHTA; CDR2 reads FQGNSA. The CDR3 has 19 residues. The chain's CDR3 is CASTLGWGQGLLSGNEQFF. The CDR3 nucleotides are TGTGCCAGCACCTTAGGGTGGGGACAGGGTCTATTATCCGGGAATGAGCAGTTCTTC.

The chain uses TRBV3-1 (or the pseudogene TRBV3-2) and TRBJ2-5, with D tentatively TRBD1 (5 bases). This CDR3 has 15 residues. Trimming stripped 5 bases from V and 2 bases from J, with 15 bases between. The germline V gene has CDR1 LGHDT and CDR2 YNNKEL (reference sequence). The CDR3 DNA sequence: TGTGCCAGCAGCACACTTGGGGCAGGACAAGAGACCCAGTACTTC. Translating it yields CASSTLGAGQETQYF.

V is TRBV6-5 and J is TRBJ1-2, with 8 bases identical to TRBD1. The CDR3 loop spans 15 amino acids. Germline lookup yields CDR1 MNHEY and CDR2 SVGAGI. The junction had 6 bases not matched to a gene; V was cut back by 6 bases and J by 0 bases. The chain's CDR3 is CASSPGQGANYGYTF. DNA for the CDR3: TGTGCCAGCAGCCCCGGACAGGGTGCTAACTATGGCTACACCTTC.

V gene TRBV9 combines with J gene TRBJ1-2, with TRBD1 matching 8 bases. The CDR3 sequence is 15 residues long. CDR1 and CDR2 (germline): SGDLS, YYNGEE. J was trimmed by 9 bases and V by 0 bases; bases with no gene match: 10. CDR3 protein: CASSVAGSGQGRYTF. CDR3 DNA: TGTGCCAGCAGCGTAGCTGGGAGTGGACAGGGCCGCTACACCTTC.

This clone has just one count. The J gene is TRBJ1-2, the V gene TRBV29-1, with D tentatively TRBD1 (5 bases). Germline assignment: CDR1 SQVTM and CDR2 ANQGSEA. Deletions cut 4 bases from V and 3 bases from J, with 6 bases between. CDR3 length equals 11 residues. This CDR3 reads CSVARDYGYTF. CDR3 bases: TGCAGCGTTGCCAGGGACTATGGCTACACCTTC.

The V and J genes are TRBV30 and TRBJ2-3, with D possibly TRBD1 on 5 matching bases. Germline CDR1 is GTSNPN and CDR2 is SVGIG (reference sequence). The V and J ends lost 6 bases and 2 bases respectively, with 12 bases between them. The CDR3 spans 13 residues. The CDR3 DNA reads TGTGCCTGTCGACAGACGTCCACAGATACGCAGTATTTT. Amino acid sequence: CACRQTSTDTQYF.

In DNA, the CDR3 is TGTGCCAGCAGCTTTGCAGGGGGATTCCAAGAGACCCAGTACTTC. It specifies CASSFAGGFQETQYF. The chain couples TRBV5-6 to TRBJ2-5; TRBD1 matches 7 bases. The CDR3 consists of 15 residues. Germline V gene lookup returns CDR1 SGHDT and CDR2 YYEEEE. V gave up 2 bases and J gave up 1 base; unmatched junction bases: 5.

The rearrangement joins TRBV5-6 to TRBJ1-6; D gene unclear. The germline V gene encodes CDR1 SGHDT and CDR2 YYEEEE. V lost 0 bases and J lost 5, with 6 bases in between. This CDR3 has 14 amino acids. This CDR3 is CASSLGPHNSPLHF. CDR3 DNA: TGTGCCAGCAGCTTGGGGCCGCATAATTCACCCCTCCACTTT.

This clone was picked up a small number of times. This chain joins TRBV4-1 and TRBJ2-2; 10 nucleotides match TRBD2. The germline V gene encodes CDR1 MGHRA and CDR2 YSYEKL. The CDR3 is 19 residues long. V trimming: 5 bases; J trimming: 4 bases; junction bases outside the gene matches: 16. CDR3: CASSGGERGGPSGTGELFF. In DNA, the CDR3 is TGCGCCAGCAGCGGAGGGGAGCGGGGGGGCCCATCAGGCACCGGGGAGCTGTTTTTT.

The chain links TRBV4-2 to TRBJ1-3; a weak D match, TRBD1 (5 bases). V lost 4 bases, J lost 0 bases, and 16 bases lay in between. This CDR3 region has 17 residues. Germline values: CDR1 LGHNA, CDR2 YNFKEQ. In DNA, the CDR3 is TGTGCCAGCAGCCTGGGACTAGCGGGTCCCTCTGGAAACACCATATATTTT. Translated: CASSLGLAGPSGNTIYF.

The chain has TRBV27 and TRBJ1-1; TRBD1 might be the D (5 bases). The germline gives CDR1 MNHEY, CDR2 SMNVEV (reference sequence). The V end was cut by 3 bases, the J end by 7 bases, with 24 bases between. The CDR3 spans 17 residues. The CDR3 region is CASSFFGGRDHPNEAFF. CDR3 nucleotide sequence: TGTGCCAGCAGTTTCTTCGGTGGCAGGGACCACCCAAATGAAGCTTTCTTT.

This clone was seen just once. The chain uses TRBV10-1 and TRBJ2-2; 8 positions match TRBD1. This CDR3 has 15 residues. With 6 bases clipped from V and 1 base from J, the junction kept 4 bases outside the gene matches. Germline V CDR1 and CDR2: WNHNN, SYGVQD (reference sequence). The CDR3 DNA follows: TGCGCCAGCAGCGCCGGGACAGGGAACACCGGGGAGCTGTTTTTT. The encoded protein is CASSAGTGNTGELFF.

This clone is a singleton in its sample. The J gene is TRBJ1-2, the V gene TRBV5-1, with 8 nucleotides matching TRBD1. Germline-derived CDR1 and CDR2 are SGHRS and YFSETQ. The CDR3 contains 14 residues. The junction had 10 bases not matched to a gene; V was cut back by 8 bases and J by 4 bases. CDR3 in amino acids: CASRWTGYTYGYTF. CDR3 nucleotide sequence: TGCGCCAGTCGCTGGACAGGGTATACCTATGGCTACACCTTC.

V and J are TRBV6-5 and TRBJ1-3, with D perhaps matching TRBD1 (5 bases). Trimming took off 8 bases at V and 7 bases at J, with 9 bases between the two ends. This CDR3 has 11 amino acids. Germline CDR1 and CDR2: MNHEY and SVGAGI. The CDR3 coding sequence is TGTGCCAGCCCGGGGGGGAACACCATATATTTT. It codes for CASPGGNTIYF.

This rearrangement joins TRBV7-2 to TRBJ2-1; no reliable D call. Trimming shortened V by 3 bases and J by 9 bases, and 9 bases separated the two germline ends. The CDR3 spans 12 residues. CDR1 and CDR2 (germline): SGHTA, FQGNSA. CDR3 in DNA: TGTGCCAGCAGCTTGTCGTGGTTTGAGCAGTTCTTC. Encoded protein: CASSLSWFEQFF.

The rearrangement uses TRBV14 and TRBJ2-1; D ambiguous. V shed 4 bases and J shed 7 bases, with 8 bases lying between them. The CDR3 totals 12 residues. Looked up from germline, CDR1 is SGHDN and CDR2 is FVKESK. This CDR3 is CASSPRRNEQFF. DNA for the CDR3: TGTGCCAGCAGCCCCCGGCGAAATGAGCAGTTCTTC.

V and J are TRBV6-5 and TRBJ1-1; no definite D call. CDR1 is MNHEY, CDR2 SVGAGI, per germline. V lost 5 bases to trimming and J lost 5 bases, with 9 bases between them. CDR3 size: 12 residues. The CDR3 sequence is CASSPQWTEAFF. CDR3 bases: TGTGCCAGCAGTCCCCAATGGACTGAAGCTTTCTTT.

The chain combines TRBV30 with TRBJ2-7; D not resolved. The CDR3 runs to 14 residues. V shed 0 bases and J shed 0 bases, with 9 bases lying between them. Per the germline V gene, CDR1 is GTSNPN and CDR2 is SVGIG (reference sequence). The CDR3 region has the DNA TGTGCCTGGAGTGTATTCAAGGACTCCTACGAGCAGTACTTC. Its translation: CAWSVFKDSYEQYF.